A single sample is the source of the 14 T cell receptor beta chains below, sequenced in a study of cytomegalovirus exposure and HLA in healthy donors. PCR amplification relied on 60 Vbeta primers (plus 13 Jbeta primers). Method: immunoSEQ multiplex PCR; TCRdb's copy keeps in-frame clones and lacks some. The table lists around 190,000 clones, around 77% of them singletons. The sequenced sample consisted of PBMCs. The receptors stem from a young man in good health and CMV-seronegative.

The chain joins TRBV10-3 to TRBJ2-5; 8 positions match TRBD1. CDR1 is ENHRY, CDR2 SYGVKD, per germline. The CDR3 has 15 residues. V lost 6 bases to trimming and J lost 2 bases; unmatched junction nucleotides: 8. CDR3 in amino acids: CAIRTRTGLQETQYF. The DNA of the CDR3 is TGTGCCATCAGGACAAGGACAGGGCTTCAAGAGACCCAGTACTTC.

This clone was counted a single time. This chain joins TRBV7-2 and TRBJ2-5; tentatively, D is TRBD2 (5 bases). Trimming took off 1 base at V and 2 bases at J, with 8 bases between the two ends. Germline CDR1 and CDR2: SGHTA and FQGNSA. This CDR3 has 14 residues. The DNA of the CDR3 is TGTGCCAGCAGCTTAGATACTAGTCAAGAGACCCAGTACTTC. Encoded protein: CASSLDTSQETQYF. Drawing the rest from reference TRBV7-2 and TRBJ2-5, the complete variable domain is GAGVSQSPSNKVTEKGKDVELRCDPISGHTALYWYRQSLGQGLEFLIYFQGNSAPDKSGLPSDRFSAERTGGSVSTLTIQRTQQEDSAVYLCASSLDTSQETQYFGPGTRLLVL.

The chain carries TRBV15 and TRBJ2-6; 7 bases are a match to TRBD1. Germline assignment: CDR1 LNHNV and CDR2 YYDKDF (reference sequence). This CDR3 is 18 amino acids long. The V and J ends lost 3 bases and 3 bases, in that order; junction bases with no gene match: 11. The CDR3 coding sequence is TGTGCCACCAGCAGCCCCTGGCAGGGGGTGGTTGGGGCCAACGTCCTGACTTTC. It encodes CATSSPWQGVVGANVLTF.

This sequence joins TRBV10-1 and TRBJ1-1; 8 bases match TRBD1. The CDR3 totals 14 residues. With 4 bases clipped from V and 7 bases from J, the junction kept 8 bases outside the gene matches. Germline V lookup: CDR1 WNHNN, CDR2 SYGVQD (reference sequence). CDR3: CASSGTGRGHEAFF. The CDR3 region has the DNA TGCGCCAGCAGTGGGACAGGGAGAGGGCATGAAGCTTTCTTT.

The gene calls are TRBV2 and TRBJ1-5; D gene ambiguous. The CDR3 totals 14 residues. V lost 2 bases, J lost 1 base, and 6 bases lay in between. Germline CDR1 reads SNHLY; CDR2 reads FYNNEI. In DNA form, the CDR3 reads TGTGCCAGCAGTGAACGGAGGAGCAATCAGCCCCAGCATTTT. Translation gives CASSERRSNQPQHF.

V usage is TRBV10-2 and J usage is TRBJ2-1, with 10 bases lining up with TRBD1. This CDR3 is 15 amino acids long. From germline, CDR1 is WSHSY and CDR2 SAAADI. The V segment lost 4 bases and the J segment 8 bases; nucleotides outside the gene matches: 8. CDR3 residues: CASSGPGQGFDEQFF. The CDR3 DNA reads TGCGCCAGCAGTGGTCCGGGACAGGGGTTCGATGAGCAGTTCTTC.

The rearrangement joins TRBV5-1 to TRBJ2-3; 7 bases fit TRBD2. Germline lookup yields CDR1 SGHRS and CDR2 YFSETQ. The CDR3 has 13 amino acids. The V and J ends lost 6 bases and 3 bases, in that order; junction bases with no gene match: 4. The CDR3 coding sequence is TGCGCCAGCACCCGGGGGGAGACAGATACGCAGTATTTT. Encoded protein: CASTRGETDTQYF.

The chain employs TRBV25-1 and TRBJ1-6; the match to TRBD1 covers 12 bases. Germline CDR1 and CDR2: MGHDK and SYGVNS. Trimming cost V 6 bases and J 6 bases; bases outside gene matches: 6. The CDR3 is 16 amino acids. The CDR3 DNA follows: TGTGCCAGCAGCGTCGGGACAGGGGGCTTTAATTCACCCCTCCACTTT. Its protein product is CASSVGTGGFNSPLHF.

The chain uses TRBV6-6 and TRBJ2-1; TRBD2 aligns across 8 bases. Trimming removed 6 bases from V and 5 bases from J; junction bases left unmatched: 9. The CDR3 loop spans 15 amino acids. Germline CDR1 reads MNHNY; CDR2 reads SVGAGI (reference sequence). The CDR3 sequence: CASRGRAGGHNEQFF. The CDR3 DNA reads as TGTGCCAGCAGAGGAAGGGCGGGAGGACACAATGAGCAGTTCTTC.

This clone was counted a few times. The rearrangement links TRBV19 to TRBJ2-5, with unresolved D. The germline V gene encodes CDR1 LNHDA and CDR2 SQIVND (reference sequence). V was shortened by 6 bases and J by 5 bases, with 13 bases between the two germline ends. This CDR3 region has 13 residues. The CDR3 sequence is CASSETWRETQYF. The CDR3 DNA sequence: TGTGCCAGTAGCGAGACTTGGCGGGAGACCCAGTACTTC.

The chain links TRBV29-1 to TRBJ2-7; 7 bases align to TRBD1. Losses at the gene ends were 4 bases for V and 2 bases for J; bases not matched to a gene: 2. This CDR3 has 12 amino acids. Germline-derived CDR1 and CDR2 are SQVTM and ANQGSEA. CDR3 bases: TGCAGCGTTGTAGGACAGGCCTACGAGCAGTACTTC. Its protein is CSVVGQAYEQYF.

The chain combines TRBV18 with TRBJ2-2, with TRBD2 matching 14 bases. J was trimmed by 6 bases and V by 4 bases; bases with no gene match: 4. The CDR3 extends over 16 amino acids. The V gene's germline CDR1 is KGHSH and CDR2 LQKENI. The CDR3 DNA reads TGTGCCAGCTCACTCGGGACTAGCGGGAGTTCCGGGGAGCTGTTTTTT. Amino acids: CASSLGTSGSSGELFF.

This clone was detected a few times. The chain links TRBV6-1 to TRBJ2-7; perhaps TRBD1 as D (5 bases). The CDR3 is 14 amino acids. Germline CDR1 and CDR2: MNHNS and SASEGT. The V end lost 4 bases, the J end lost 3 bases, and 13 bases lay between the germline ends. CDR3 DNA: TGTGCCAGCAGTGGCTATCAGGGTGTCTACGAGCAGTACTTC. It yields the protein CASSGYQGVYEQYF.

The V call is TRBV7-2, the J call TRBJ2-7, with 7 bases aligning to TRBD1. Germline lookup yields CDR1 SGHTA and CDR2 FQGNSA. V gave up 7 bases and J gave up 5 bases; unmatched junction bases: 11. The CDR3 length is 14 residues. For the CDR3, the DNA is TGTGCCAGCACCCCGTCGACAGGGCGGGACGAGCAGTACTTC. Encoded protein: CASTPSTGRDEQYF. Based on the CDR3 plus reference TRBV7-2 and TRBJ2-7, the full variable domain is GAGVSQSPSNKVTEKGKDVELRCDPISGHTALYWYRQSLGQGLEFLIYFQGNSAPDKSGLPSDRFSAERTGGSVSTLTIQRTQQEDSAVYLCASTPSTGRDEQYFGPGTRLTVT.